This entry describes one T cell receptor beta chain. Its antigen is as yet unknown. V lost 6 bases to trimming and J lost 14 bases, with 13 bases between them. CDR1 MNHEY and CDR2 SVGEGT come from the germline V gene. There are 10 residues in the CDR3. The 5'RACE template-switching step produced TCR cDNA and added a universal primer site and UMIs. Each CDR3 protein gets one entry after TCRdb re-called the 5' RACE reads with MiXCR. The sample yields 100,000 to 150,000 distinct CDR3 sequences, under 9% seen once. This sample stems from a study of T cells after yellow fever vaccination. Study-wide results and limits: A faster peak, day 5 versus 15, was reached by the weaker secondary response.

The input for sequencing was CD8+ T cells sorted from PBMCs, taken on the day of the yellow fever booster vaccination. The rearrangement joins TRBV6-2 or TRBV6-3 to TRBJ1-1, with a tentative D call TRBD1 (5 bases). The receptor's source is a man aged 18 to 30 who received the YFV17D yellow fever vaccine. CDR3 protein: CASRPPGTFF. The CDR3 region has the DNA TGTGCCAGCAGGCCCCCCGGGACGTTCTTT.